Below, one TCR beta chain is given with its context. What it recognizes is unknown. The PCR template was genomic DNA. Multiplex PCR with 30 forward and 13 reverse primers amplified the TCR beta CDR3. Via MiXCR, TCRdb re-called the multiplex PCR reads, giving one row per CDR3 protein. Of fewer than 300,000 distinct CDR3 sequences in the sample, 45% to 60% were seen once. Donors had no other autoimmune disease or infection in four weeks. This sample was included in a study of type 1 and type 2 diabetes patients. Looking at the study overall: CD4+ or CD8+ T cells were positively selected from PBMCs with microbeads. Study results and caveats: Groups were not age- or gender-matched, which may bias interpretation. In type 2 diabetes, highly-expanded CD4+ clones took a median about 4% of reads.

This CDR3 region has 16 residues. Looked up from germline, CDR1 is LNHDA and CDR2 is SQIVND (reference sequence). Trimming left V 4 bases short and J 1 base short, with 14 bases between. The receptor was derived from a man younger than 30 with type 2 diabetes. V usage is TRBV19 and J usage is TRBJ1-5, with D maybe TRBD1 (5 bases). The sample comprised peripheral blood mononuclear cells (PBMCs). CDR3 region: CASSNSPQGSNQPQHF. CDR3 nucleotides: TGTGCCAGTAGTAATTCCCCCCAGGGAAGCAATCAGCCCCAGCATTTT.